This TCR beta chain stems from a study of blood T cell repertoires in COVID-19. About the research overall: Italy, Spain and the United States were the sources of the convalescent and acute COVID-19 samples. T cells, B-cell-depleted T cells, or PBMCs supplied cDNA or gDNA.

CDR3 length equals 14 residues. The germline CDR1 and CDR2 sequences are SGHAT and FQDESV (reference sequence). V lost 5 bases, J lost 6 bases, and 14 bases lay in between. As handled by the study authors: Reference gene primer amplification gave estimated nucleated cell counts. Assay: immunoSEQ multiplex PCR; the TCRdb copy retains only in-frame clones and omits some. The DNA was the basis for D and trimming; V, J and clone size are from that table. The sample consists of about 67,000 clones, less than 90% of them appearing once. The chain carries TRBV11-1 and TRBJ2-1, with a tentative D call TRBD1 (6 bases). This receptor was identified in a man aged 50 or older with active COVID-19. The sequencing input was peripheral blood. CDR3 bases: TGTGCCAGCAGCCCCAGGACCAGGGGCAATGAGCAGTTCTTC. This encodes CASSPRTRGNEQFF.